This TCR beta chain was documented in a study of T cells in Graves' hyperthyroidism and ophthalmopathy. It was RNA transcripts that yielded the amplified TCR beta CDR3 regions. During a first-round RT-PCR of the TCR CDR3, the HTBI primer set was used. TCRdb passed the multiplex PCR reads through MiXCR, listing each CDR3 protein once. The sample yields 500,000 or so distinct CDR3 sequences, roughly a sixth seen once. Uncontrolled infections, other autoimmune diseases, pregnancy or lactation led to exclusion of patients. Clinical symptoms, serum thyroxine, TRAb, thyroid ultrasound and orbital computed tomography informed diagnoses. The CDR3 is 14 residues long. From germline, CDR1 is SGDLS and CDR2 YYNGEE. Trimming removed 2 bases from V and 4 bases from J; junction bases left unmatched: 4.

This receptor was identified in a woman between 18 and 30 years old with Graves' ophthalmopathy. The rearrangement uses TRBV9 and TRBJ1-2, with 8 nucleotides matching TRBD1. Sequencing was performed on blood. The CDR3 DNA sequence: TGTGCCAGCAGCGTCGGACAGGGCCTCTATGGCTACACCTTC. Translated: CASSVGQGLYGYTF. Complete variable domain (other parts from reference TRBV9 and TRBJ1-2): DSGVTQTPKHLITATGQRVTLRCSPRSGDLSVYWYQQSLDQGLQFLIQYYNGEERAKGNILERFSAQQFPDLHSELNLSSLELGDSALYFCASSVGQGLYGYTFGSGTRLTVV.